These 7 T cell receptor beta chains were sequenced from one sample in a study of T cells in localized non-small cell lung cancer. Profiling relied on immunoSEQ multiplex PCR, and the TCRdb table lists in-frame clones only, not all of them. The sample contains around 3,300 clones, around 21% of which appear only once. Sequencing was performed on lung tumor tissue, taken before any cancer treatment. These receptors all come from a woman aged 35 to 70 with stage III squamous cell lung carcinoma.

This clone showed up just a few times. V usage is TRBV6-8 and J usage is TRBJ1-2, with 8 bases matching TRBD1. CDR3 length equals 14 residues. The germline CDR1 and CDR2 sequences are MNHGY and SAAAGT. The V and J ends lost 7 bases and 6 bases, in that order; junction bases with no gene match: 10. CDR3 loop: CASKVAGGGHGYTF. In nucleotides, the CDR3 is TGTGCCAGCAAAGTCGCAGGGGGCGGACATGGCTACACCTTC.

The table lists this clone with a few counts. The chain has TRBV9 and TRBJ1-3; D is possibly TRBD1 (5 bases). Trimming shortened V by 4 bases and J by 1 base, and 21 bases separated the two germline ends. Germline CDR1 reads SGDLS; CDR2 reads YYNGEE. The CDR3 is 18 amino acids. CDR3 region: CASSWTRHSGSSGNTIYF. The CDR3 bases are TGTGCCAGCAGCTGGACACGGCACTCCGGCTCGTCTGGAAACACCATATATTTT.

The chain joins TRBV6-8 to TRBJ2-7, with 7 bases aligning to TRBD2. V gave up 8 bases and J gave up 9 bases; unmatched junction bases: 16. This CDR3 spans 14 amino acids. Germline CDR1 and CDR2: MNHGY and SAAAGT. In DNA, the CDR3 is TGTGCCAGCGGGGCTAGCGGCCGCCAAGATGGGCAGTACTTC. Its protein product is CASGASGRQDGQYF.

This clone was recorded a few times. The chain uses TRBV11-3 and TRBJ2-1; possible D gene TRBD1, 6 bases. Between the trimmed V and J ends, which lost 5 bases and 4 bases, there was a span of 21 bases. The CDR3 runs to 17 residues. Per germline, CDR1 SGHNT and CDR2 YENEEA. The CDR3 loop is CASSPSSGRGFYNEQFF. The CDR3 region has the DNA TGTGCCAGCAGCCCGTCCTCGGGCAGGGGATTTTACAATGAGCAGTTCTTC.

The genes are TRBV25-1 and TRBJ2-5; TRBD1 matches at 9 bases. The V and J ends lost 6 bases and 5 bases, in that order; junction bases with no gene match: 4. The CDR3 covers 13 residues. Germline V gene lookup returns CDR1 MGHDK and CDR2 SYGVNS. CDR3 protein: CASRGQGRETQYF. The CDR3 nucleotides read TGTGCCAGCAGGGGACAGGGTAGGGAGACCCAGTACTTC.

A few counts support this clone. The V gene is TRBV19, the J gene TRBJ1-1; TRBD1 matches at 9 bases. With 5 bases clipped from V and 11 bases from J, the junction kept 12 bases outside the gene matches. The CDR3 totals 14 residues. CDR1 and CDR2 (germline): LNHDA, SQIVND (reference sequence). Written as DNA, the CDR3 is TGTGCCAGTAGTTTTACAGGGGGCTCGATAAAGGCTTTCTTT. Translating it yields CASSFTGGSIKAFF.

This clone is classed as medium-sized. The rearrangement uses TRBV9 and TRBJ1-4; 11 positions match TRBD1. The germline CDR1 and CDR2 sequences are SGDLS and YYNGEE. The CDR3 sequence is 14 residues long. Germline trimming cut 5 bases from V and 12 bases from J; bases unmatched to any gene: 9. The CDR3 DNA is TGTGCCAGCAGTGCTAGGGACAGGGGGAACCAACTGTTTTTT. Its translation: CASSARDRGNQLFF.